This T cell receptor beta chain is from a study of T cells in women clearing cervical HPV infection. The overall study: HLA type stays a possible confounder, typing being limited.

There are 14 residues in the CDR3. Per the germline V gene, CDR1 is SNHLY and CDR2 is FYNNEI. V was cut by 9 bases and J by 5 bases, with 19 bases left in between. About this clone: Read sequence stops 3 residues before the CDR3 end, and the germline J gene provides the missing end.

Sequencing used immunoSEQ multiplex PCR; TCRdb keeps in-frame clones, though not all of them. The sample's table shows 30,000 to 45,000 clones. Sequenced material: blood buffy coat. This TCR was recovered from a woman aged 18-70 years with a cervical HPV16 infection that either progressed to CIN3+ or cleared (not recorded which). The rearrangement joins TRBV2 to TRBJ1-2, with D possibly matching TRBD1 (5 bases). CDR3 sequence: CASSFAGTDYGYTF. The part of the CDR3 DNA that was read is TGTGCCAGTTCCTTTGCGGGGACCGATTATGGC.